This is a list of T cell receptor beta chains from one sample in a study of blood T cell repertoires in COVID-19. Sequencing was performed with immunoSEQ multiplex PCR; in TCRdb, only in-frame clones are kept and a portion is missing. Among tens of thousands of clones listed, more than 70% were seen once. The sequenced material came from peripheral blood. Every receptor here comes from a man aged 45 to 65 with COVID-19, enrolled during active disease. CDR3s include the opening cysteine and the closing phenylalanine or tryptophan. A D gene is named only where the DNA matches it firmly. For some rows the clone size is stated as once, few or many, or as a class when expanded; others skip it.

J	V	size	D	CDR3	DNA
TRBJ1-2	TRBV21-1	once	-	CASSTGQGARGYTF	TGTGCCAGCAGCACGGGACAGGGGGCGCGGGGCTACACCTTC
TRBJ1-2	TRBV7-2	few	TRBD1	CASSPDRGQGYGYTF	TGTGCCAGCAGCCCAGACAGGGGTCAGGGCTATGGCTACACCTTC
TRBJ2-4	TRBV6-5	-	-	CASSYSGTLAKNIQYF	TGTGCCAGCAGTTACTCGGGCACATTAGCCAAAAACATTCAGTACTTC
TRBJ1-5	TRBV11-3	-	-	CASSLDRPHSGDQQPQHF	TGTGCCAGCAGCTTAGATCGTCCGCATTCGGGGGACCAACAGCCCCAGCATTTT
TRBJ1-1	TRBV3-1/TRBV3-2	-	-	CASSRGSLEAFF	TGTGCCAGCAGCCGCGGGTCGCTAGAAGCTTTCTTT
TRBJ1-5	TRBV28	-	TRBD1	CASSTDRDLQPQHF	TGTGCCAGCAGCACCGACAGGGACCTTCAGCCCCAGCATTTT
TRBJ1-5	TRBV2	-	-	CASSEALGSNQPQHF	TGTGCCAGCAGTGAAGCGCTCGGGAGCAATCAGCCCCAGCATTTT
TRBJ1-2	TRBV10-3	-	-	CAISGTDYYGYTF	TGTGCCATCAGTGGGACAGATTACTATGGCTACACCTTC
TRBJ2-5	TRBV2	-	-	CASNNQGGVETQYF	TGTGCCAGCAACAACCAGGGTGGGGTAGAGACCCAGTACTTC
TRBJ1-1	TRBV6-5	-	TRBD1	CASTTDRGNTEAFF	TGTGCCAGCACGACGGACAGGGGAAACACTGAAGCTTTCTTT
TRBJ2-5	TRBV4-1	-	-	CASSQLTTRRETQYF	TGCGCCAGCAGCCAGCTGACCACTAGGAGAGAGACCCAGTACTTC